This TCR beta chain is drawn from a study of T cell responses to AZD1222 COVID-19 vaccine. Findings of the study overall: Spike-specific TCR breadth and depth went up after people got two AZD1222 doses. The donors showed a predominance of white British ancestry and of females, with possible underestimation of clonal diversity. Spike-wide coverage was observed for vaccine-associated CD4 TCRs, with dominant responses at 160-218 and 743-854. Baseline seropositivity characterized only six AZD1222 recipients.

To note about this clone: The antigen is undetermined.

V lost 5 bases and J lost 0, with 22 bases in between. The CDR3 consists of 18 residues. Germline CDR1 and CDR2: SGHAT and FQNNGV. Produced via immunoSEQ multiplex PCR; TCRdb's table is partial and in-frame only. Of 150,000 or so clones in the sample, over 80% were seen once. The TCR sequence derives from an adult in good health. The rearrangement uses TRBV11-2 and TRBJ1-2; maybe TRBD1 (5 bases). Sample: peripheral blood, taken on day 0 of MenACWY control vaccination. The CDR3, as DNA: TGTGCCAGCAGCCCCGGGAGGGGCACGTTCAACTCTAACTATGGCTACACCTTC. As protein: CASSPGRGTFNSNYGYTF.